One and the same sample provided the 28 T cell receptor beta chains below, sequenced in a study of CD8 T cells in ankylosing spondylitis. TCRdb redid the calling of the 5' RACE reads with MiXCR, one entry per CDR3 protein. Here the sample spans just under 350,000 distinct CDR3 sequences, around 15% being singletons. Material for sequencing was blood, either unsorted or a sorted T cell fraction (not recorded which). The origin of the receptors is a male donor with ankylosing spondylitis or in good health (not recorded which).

This clonotype has more than one count but fewer than ten. This chain links TRBV10-3 with TRBJ2-3; a weak D match, TRBD1 (5 bases). The CDR3 totals 15 residues. CDR1 ENHRY and CDR2 SYGVKD come from the germline V gene. The ends were cut back, 0 bases at V and 3 bases at J, with 10 bases in the middle. The DNA for the CDR3 is TGTGCCATCAGTGAGTCGATGGCAGGGACAGATACGCAGTATTTT. As protein: CAISESMAGTDTQYF.

This clonotype showed up just a few times. The rearrangement uses TRBV4-1 and TRBJ1-2; D not certain. Deletions cut 4 bases from V and 1 base from J, with 13 bases between. This CDR3 has 15 amino acids. Germline CDR1 reads MGHRA; CDR2 reads YSYEKL. The CDR3: CASSPRTEFNYGYTF. As DNA, the CDR3 is TGCGCCAGCAGCCCCCGGACGGAATTTAACTATGGCTACACCTTC.

Only a few counts were recorded for this clonotype. J is TRBJ2-3 and V is TRBV5-1; TRBD2 aligns across 7 bases. V trimming: 0 bases; J trimming: 0 bases; junction bases outside the gene matches: 7. CDR3 length: 17 amino acids. Germline V gene lookup returns CDR1 SGHRS and CDR2 YFSETQ. The CDR3 coding sequence is TGCGCCAGCAGCTTGGGCATTACTAGCGCCAGCACAGATACGCAGTATTTT. It translates to CASSLGITSASTDTQYF.

This clonotype turned up a few times. The genes are TRBV5-1 and TRBJ2-7, with 8 bases that match TRBD1. The CDR3 spans 14 residues. Per the germline V gene, CDR1 is SGHRS and CDR2 is YFSETQ. J gave up 9 bases and V 4 bases, and 12 bases lay outside the gene matches. CDR3 in DNA: TGCGCCAGCAGCCTCGGGACAGGTGGGAATGGGCAGTACTTC. Protein product: CASSLGTGGNGQYF.

The chain employs TRBV7-2 and TRBJ1-6, with no clear D. The CDR3 loop spans 14 amino acids. V lost 1 base to trimming and J lost 5 bases, with 6 bases between them. Looked up from germline, CDR1 is SGHTA and CDR2 is FQGNSA. CDR3 protein: CASSLGGNNSPLHF. DNA for the CDR3: TGTGCCAGCAGCTTAGGCGGTAATAATTCACCCCTCCACTTT.

In nucleotides, the CDR3 is TGTGCCAGCGGACAGGGCCCGAACACCGGGGAGCTGTTTTTT. Translating gives CASGQGPNTGELFF. This rearrangement joins TRBV19 to TRBJ2-2; 8 bases are shared with TRBD1. Germline assignment: CDR1 LNHDA and CDR2 SQIVND (reference sequence). V was pared by 9 bases and J by 0 bases, with 3 bases of the junction left unmatched. This CDR3 has 14 residues.

CDR3 sequence: CASSFWVPGRTDTQYF. The CDR3 DNA reads TGTGCCAGCAGTTTTTGGGTCCCTGGCCGCACAGATACGCAGTATTTT. The V gene is TRBV27, the J gene TRBJ2-3; unclear D gene. The CDR3 is made up of 16 amino acids. With 3 bases removed from V and 1 base from J, the gap between germline ends came to 14 bases. Per germline, CDR1 MNHEY and CDR2 SMNVEV (reference sequence).

The chain uses TRBV3-1 and TRBJ2-2; weak D call: TRBD1 (6 bases). This CDR3 contains 15 residues. The V and J ends lost 2 bases and 4 bases respectively, with 11 bases between them. Germline-derived CDR1 and CDR2 are LGHDT and YNNKEL (reference sequence). Written as DNA, the CDR3 is TGTGCCAGCAGCCAAAGGGCAGGGGCCACCGGGGAGCTGTTTTTT. Protein sequence: CASSQRAGATGELFF.

The chain recombines TRBV27 with TRBJ1-2; D not resolved. V lost 5 bases to trimming and J lost 3 bases, with 13 bases between them. The CDR3 is 14 amino acids. Germline values: CDR1 MNHEY, CDR2 SMNVEV (reference sequence). The CDR3 sequence is CASSRRESDYGYTF. The CDR3 nucleotides are TGTGCCAGCAGTCGAAGAGAGAGTGACTATGGCTACACCTTC.

This clonotype occurred a few times. The CDR3 sequence is CASSLTPPLALRESYEQYF. CDR3 coding DNA: TGTGCCAGCAGTTTAACCCCCCCCCTTGCCTTGAGGGAATCCTACGAGCAGTACTTC. The chain links TRBV27 to TRBJ2-7, with D perhaps TRBD2 (5 bases). V dropped 2 bases and J dropped 1 base, with 24 bases sitting between them. CDR1 is MNHEY and CDR2 is SMNVEV in the germline V gene (reference sequence). The CDR3 is 19 residues long.

The rearrangement uses TRBV6-5 and TRBJ2-3, with 8 nucleotides matching TRBD2. Trimming cost V 0 bases and J 6 bases; bases outside gene matches: 5. Germline lookup yields CDR1 MNHEY and CDR2 SVGAGI. The CDR3 extends over 15 amino acids. The CDR3 DNA follows: TGTGCCAGCAGTTACTCGGGAGCGGGAGTGGATACGCAGTATTTT. It specifies CASSYSGAGVDTQYF.

The chain employs TRBV30 and TRBJ2-4; D is unresolved. This CDR3 comprises 13 residues. The germline V gene has CDR1 GTSNPN and CDR2 SVGIG (reference sequence). Trimming removed 2 bases from V and 2 bases from J, with 7 bases in between. CDR3 amino acids: CAWSPGSKNIQYF. The DNA for the CDR3 is TGTGCCTGGAGTCCTGGATCCAAAAACATTCAGTACTTC.

The chain recombines TRBV5-1 with TRBJ2-7; D remains ambiguous. This CDR3 has 13 amino acids. Germline CDR1 SGHRS, CDR2 YFSETQ. V was cut by 7 bases and J by 2 bases, with 13 bases left in between. CDR3 sequence: CASGAAPTYEQYF. DNA of the CDR3: TGCGCCAGCGGCGCAGCCCCTACCTACGAGCAGTACTTC.

This clonotype was found once. V gene TRBV7-2 combines with J gene TRBJ2-3; the D gene is possibly TRBD2 (5 bases). V was cut by 5 bases and J by 11 bases, with 17 bases left in between. This CDR3 contains 13 residues. Germline CDR1 SGHTA, CDR2 FQGNSA. This CDR3 is CASSVEGQRGQYF. CDR3 coding DNA: TGTGCCAGCAGCGTAGAAGGCCAACGGGGGCAGTATTTT.

V gene TRBV6-1 combines with J gene TRBJ1-2; D uncertain. Per the germline V gene, CDR1 is MNHNS and CDR2 is SASEGT. V dropped 2 bases and J dropped 14 bases, with 6 bases sitting between them. CDR3 length: 9 amino acids. This chain's CDR3 is CASSERQTF. CDR3 DNA sequence: TGTGCCAGCAGTGAACGTCAGACCTTC.

This clonotype occurred many times. The V and J genes are TRBV5-1 and TRBJ1-1; no firm D call. This CDR3 has 13 residues. Germline V gene sequence: CDR1 SGHRS, CDR2 YFSETQ. V lost 0 bases to trimming and J lost 1 base, with 4 bases between them. The CDR3 region is CASSLEQNTEAFF. Written as DNA, the CDR3 is TGCGCCAGCAGCTTGGAACAGAACACTGAAGCTTTCTTT.

This chain connects TRBV6-1 to TRBJ2-3; TRBD1 matches 9 bases. J was trimmed by 3 bases and V by 6 bases; bases with no gene match: 4. This CDR3 has 14 amino acids. Per germline, CDR1 MNHNS and CDR2 SASEGT. In DNA, the CDR3 is TGTGCCAGCAGGGACAGGGGAAGGACAGATACGCAGTATTTT. Translating gives CASRDRGRTDTQYF.

The chain employs TRBV7-2 and TRBJ2-7, with 13 positions matching TRBD2. Losses at the gene ends were 4 bases for V and 12 bases for J; bases not matched to a gene: 9. The CDR3 is 14 residues long. The germline V gene has CDR1 SGHTA and CDR2 FQGNSA. CDR3 nucleotide sequence: TGTGCCAGCAGCTCAGGACTAGCGGGGGACCCTTTGTACTTC. This gives the protein CASSSGLAGDPLYF.

This clonotype was counted a few times. The gene calls are TRBV7-9 and TRBJ2-6; D could derive from TRBD1 or TRBD2 (6 bases each). The CDR3 contains 14 residues. Germline CDR1 is SEHNR and CDR2 is FQNEAQ (reference sequence). V lost 10 bases and J 2 bases, leaving 12 bases between the germline ends. CDR3: CATEGVTGANVLTF. DNA of the CDR3: TGTGCCACGGAGGGGGTTACTGGGGCCAACGTCCTGACTTTC. Full variable domain (missing parts from reference TRBV7-9 and TRBJ2-6): DTGVSQNPRHKITKRGQNVTFRCDPISEHNRLYWYRQTLGQGPEFLTYFQNEAQLEKSRLLSDRFSAERPKGSFSTLEIQRTEQGDSAMYLCATEGVTGANVLTFGAGSRLTVL.

This clonotype was observed at least ten times. The chain combines TRBV6-1 with TRBJ2-7; the D call may be TRBD1 or TRBD2 (5 bases each). The CDR3 extends over 14 amino acids. Germline V gene sequence: CDR1 MNHNS, CDR2 SASEGT. V lost 6 bases and J 2 bases, leaving 14 bases between the germline ends. CDR3: CASREPGDPYEQYF. The CDR3, as DNA: TGTGCCAGCAGGGAGCCTGGGGACCCCTACGAGCAGTACTTC.

This clonotype was seen at least ten times. V gene TRBV5-1 combines with J gene TRBJ2-7, with a tentative D call TRBD2 (6 bases). The CDR3 contains 14 residues. V shed 10 bases and J shed 2 bases, with 19 bases lying between them. From germline, CDR1 is SGHRS and CDR2 YFSETQ. CDR3 sequence (DNA): TGCGCCCCCAGGAGGGGACTGATTCCCTACGAGCAGTACTTC. As protein: CAPRRGLIPYEQYF.

The chain couples TRBV5-5 to TRBJ2-7; D perhaps matches TRBD1 (5 bases). With 3 bases removed from V and 6 bases from J, the gap between germline ends came to 10 bases. There are 12 residues in the CDR3. CDR1 and CDR2 (germline): SGHKS, YYEKEE (reference sequence). The CDR3 nucleotides are TGTGCCAGCAGCTCAGGGTTGGTCGAGCAGTACTTC. Amino acids: CASSSGLVEQYF.

The sample holds a few counts of this clonotype. This chain connects TRBV7-9 to TRBJ2-2, with a possible D match to TRBD2 (5 bases). V lost 2 bases and J 6 bases, leaving 10 bases between the germline ends. CDR3 length: 14 residues. Germline V gene data show CDR1 as SEHNR and CDR2 as FQNEAQ (reference sequence). DNA of the CDR3: TGTGCCAGCAGCTTACCTACTAGACCCGGGGAGCTGTTTTTT. Its protein is CASSLPTRPGELFF.

This clonotype was seen ten or more times. V is TRBV7-9 and J is TRBJ2-3; weak D call: TRBD1 (7 bases). Deletions cut 6 bases from V and 6 bases from J, with 19 bases between. The CDR3 consists of 15 residues. Germline CDR1 SEHNR, CDR2 FQNEAQ (reference sequence). The CDR3 DNA reads TGTGCCAGCAGAGGAGGGCCAGGGGGTAAGGATACGCAGTATTTT. It specifies CASRGGPGGKDTQYF.

This clonotype was detected ten times or more. The chain is built from TRBV12-3 or TRBV12-4 and TRBJ1-1; TRBD1 is a possible D gene (6 bases). This CDR3 comprises 15 residues. V was trimmed by 2 bases and J by 5 bases, leaving 15 bases between them. CDR3 region: CASSLQAGANTEAFF. The CDR3 region has the DNA TGTGCCAGCAGTTTACAGGCAGGGGCCAATACTGAAGCTTTCTTT.

This clonotype was detected a few times. The chain employs TRBV9 and TRBJ1-2; D perhaps matches TRBD1 (5 bases). Trimming removed 3 bases at V and 4 bases at J, with 10 bases between. From germline, CDR1 is SGDLS and CDR2 YYNGEE. The CDR3 has 13 amino acids. CDR3 nucleotide sequence: TGTGCCAGCAGCGGGGGACGGACCTATGGCTACACCTTC. Translation gives CASSGGRTYGYTF.

This clonotype was observed at least ten times. The chain employs TRBV20-1 and TRBJ2-1, with 8 bases identical to TRBD2. CDR3 size: 14 residues. CDR1 is DFQATT, CDR2 SNEGSKA, per germline (reference sequence). With 0 bases clipped from V and 9 bases from J, the junction kept 7 bases outside the gene matches. For the CDR3, the DNA is TGCAGTGCTAGAGATCGGCGGGGGGTATCTGAGCAGTTCTTC. The encoded protein is CSARDRRGVSEQFF.

Only a few counts were recorded for this clonotype. V usage is TRBV15 and J usage is TRBJ2-1; 7 nucleotides line up with TRBD2. The CDR3 consists of 13 residues. Germline loops: CDR1 LNHNV, CDR2 YYDKDF (reference sequence). V trimming: 0 bases; J trimming: 13 bases; junction bases outside the gene matches: 6. The CDR3 region has the DNA TGTGCCACCAGCAGAGAGAGGGAGGGTTTCCAGTTCTTC. Residues: CATSREREGFQFF.